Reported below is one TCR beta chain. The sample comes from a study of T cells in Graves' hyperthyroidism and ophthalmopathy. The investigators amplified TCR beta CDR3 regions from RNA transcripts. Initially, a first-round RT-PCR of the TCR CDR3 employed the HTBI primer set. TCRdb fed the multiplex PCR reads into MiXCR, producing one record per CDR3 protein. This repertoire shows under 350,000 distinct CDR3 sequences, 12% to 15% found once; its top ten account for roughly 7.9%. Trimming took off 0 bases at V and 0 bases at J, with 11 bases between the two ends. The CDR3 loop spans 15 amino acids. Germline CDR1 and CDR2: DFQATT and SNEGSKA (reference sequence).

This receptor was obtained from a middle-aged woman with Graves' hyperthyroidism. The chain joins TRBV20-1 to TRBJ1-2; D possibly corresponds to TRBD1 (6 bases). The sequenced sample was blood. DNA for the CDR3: TGCAGTGCTAGAGACCCGACAGGCCCTAACTATGGCTACACCTTC. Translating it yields CSARDPTGPNYGYTF.